This T cell receptor (beta chain) is from a study of blood T cells in healthy people across ages. Study details: Roughly one uniquely barcoded beta molecule per two T cells was captured. General study findings and limits: More naive CD4+ cells and higher diversity were found in long-lived than in aged donors.

CDR1 and CDR2 from the germline V gene are SQVTM and ANQGSEA. Trimming left V 1 base short and J 6 bases short, with 15 bases between. This CDR3 has 14 amino acids. Worth noting for this clonotype: The antigen is not known. A read error may be the cause here, since a much bigger clone is one base away.

Samples had at least 7 million PBMCs isolated from them. The use of a sample-barcoded 5' primer and a J-beta primer mix characterized a second PCR of roughly 6 to 11 cycles. TCRdb itself ran the 5' RACE reads through MiXCR, one entry per CDR3 protein. The sample records hundreds of thousands of distinct CDR3 sequences, more than 45% being singletons. This clonotype originated in a woman older than 75 in good health. What was sequenced was blood. J is TRBJ1-1 and V is TRBV29-1; tentative D call: TRBD1 (5 bases). The CDR3 loop reads CSVEAGESYAEAFF. CDR3 coding DNA: TGCAGCGTTGAAGCGGGGGAAAGCTACGCTGAAGCTTTCTTT.